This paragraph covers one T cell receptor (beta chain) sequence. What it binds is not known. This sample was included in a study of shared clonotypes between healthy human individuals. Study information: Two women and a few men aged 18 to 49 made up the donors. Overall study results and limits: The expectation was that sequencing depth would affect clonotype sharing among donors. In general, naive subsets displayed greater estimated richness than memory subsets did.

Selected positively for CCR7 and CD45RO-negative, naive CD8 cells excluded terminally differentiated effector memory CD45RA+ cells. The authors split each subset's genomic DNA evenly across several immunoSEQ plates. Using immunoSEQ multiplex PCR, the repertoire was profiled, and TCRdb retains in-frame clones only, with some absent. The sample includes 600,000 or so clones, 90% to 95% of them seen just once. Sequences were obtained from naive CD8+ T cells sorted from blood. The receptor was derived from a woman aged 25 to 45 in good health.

This chain's CDR3 is CASSEAAGTGNTEAFF. The CDR3 region has the DNA TGTGCCAGCAGTGAAGCGGCCGGGACAGGAAACACTGAAGCTTTCTTT. The chain is built from TRBV2 and TRBJ1-1; 8 positions agree with TRBD1. Germline V gene lookup returns CDR1 SNHLY and CDR2 FYNNEI. Trimming at V came to 0 bases and at J to 2 bases, leaving 5 bases not matched to a gene. The CDR3 covers 16 residues.